The clone carrying this T cell receptor beta chain was observed a handful of times. Antigen unknown. Germline V gene lookup returns CDR1 MGHRA and CDR2 YSYEKL. Trimming removed 1 base from V and 3 bases from J; junction bases left unmatched: 11. This CDR3 region has 17 residues. This entry belongs to a study of T-cell reconstitution after alpha-beta-depleted transplantation in children. Study results and limitations: Some patients showed high day-60 TCRbeta diversity, which derived from surviving recipient T cells and thymic progenitors. When one year had passed after transplant, most T-cell counts and diversity came from newly produced T cells.

The TCRbeta library incorporated unique molecular identifiers. TCRdb independently ran MiXCR on the PCR reads; one entry per CDR3 protein. The table has some 830,000 distinct CDR3 sequences, 16% seen once. The clonotype originates from a male patient younger than 18 who had a stem cell transplant for acute lymphoblastic leukemia, so the T cells may come from the graft donor. V gene TRBV4-1 combines with J gene TRBJ1-1; 7 bases are shared with TRBD1. Source: PBMCs, mostly from graft donor cells, taken 360 days after TCRalphabeta/CD19-depleted stem cell transplant. This CDR3 reads CASSQGQAGGGYTEAFF. The CDR3 bases are TGCGCCAGCAGCCAAGGTCAGGCGGGAGGGGGCTACACTGAAGCTTTCTTT.